This T cell receptor beta chain appears in the sequencing data of a study of T cell repertoires in cytomegalovirus infection. Study at large: Public TCR beta signatures provided an indication of both CMV infection and a matching HLA type. Study observations and caveats: Clonotype analysis showed dominance of the ex vivo response by HLA-C-restricted CMV-specific TCR beta clonotypes.

MiXCR, applied by TCRdb to the reads, yields one record per CDR3 protein. Of about 130,000 distinct CDR3 sequences in the sample, approximately 24% were seen once. A few counts support this clonotype. Antigen unknown. Trimming shortened V by 1 base and J by 5 bases, and 14 bases separated the two germline ends. This CDR3 comprises 15 residues. Germline V CDR1 and CDR2: SEHNR, FQNEAQ (reference sequence). The TCR was taken from a human donor in good health (CMV status not recorded). Some clones in this sample may be carry-over from other donors' samples. The sequenced sample was PBMCs, sequenced either directly or after in vitro stimulation (not recorded which). This rearrangement joins TRBV7-9 to TRBJ2-5, with TRBD1 as a possible D gene (6 bases). CDR3 sequence (DNA): TGTGCCAGCAGCTTAGATTCGGGACAAAAGGAGACCCAGTACTTC. It encodes CASSLDSGQKETQYF.